The rows below give T cell receptor beta chains drawn from one sample of a study of spatial heterogeneity in lung cancer. Via MiXCR, TCRdb re-called the 5' RACE reads, giving one row per CDR3 protein. In the table there are 14,000 or so distinct CDR3 sequences, 4.7% of which are singletons. Here the sequenced sample was lung tumor tissue, taken at surgery. The receptors were gathered from a female donor with early-stage non-small cell lung cancer. The CDR3 runs from the conserved cysteine through the conserved F or W. Each record gives: CDR3 DNA, CDR3 protein, J gene, V gene, D gene, clone size. The D gene is left open where the match is weak. Some rows have no size entry. The others give once, few or many, or a class for an expanded clone.

CDR3 DNA: TGTGCCAGCAGTTACGACCCCCGGGTGGCCCAGCATTTT
CDR3 protein: CASSYDPRVAQHF
J gene: TRBJ1-5
V gene: TRBV6-2/TRBV6-3
D gene: -
clone size: many

CDR3 DNA: TGTGCCAGCAGTTCCCGGACAGGGAGGAATGAGCAGTTCTTC
CDR3 protein: CASSSRTGRNEQFF
J gene: TRBJ2-1
V gene: TRBV27
D gene: TRBD1
clone size: many

CDR3 DNA: TGTGCCAGCAGCTTAGCCCGACGGTCCTACGAGCAGTACTTC
CDR3 protein: CASSLARRSYEQYF
J gene: TRBJ2-7
V gene: TRBV7-2
D gene: -
clone size: many

CDR3 DNA: TGTGCCTCCCAACGGGGCAGAAGAAACACCATATATTTT
CDR3 protein: CASQRGRRNTIYF
J gene: TRBJ1-3
V gene: TRBV30
D gene: -
clone size: few

CDR3 DNA: TGTGCCAGCACCGGTGGGCATCAGCCCCAGCATTTT
CDR3 protein: CASTGGHQPQHF
J gene: TRBJ1-5
V gene: TRBV6-1
D gene: -
clone size: many

CDR3 DNA: TGTGCCAGCAGGGCTTCCGGGACTAGCGGCATCTACGAGCAGTACTTC
CDR3 protein: CASRASGTSGIYEQYF
J gene: TRBJ2-7
V gene: TRBV6-5
D gene: TRBD2
clone size: many

CDR3 DNA: TGTGCCAGCAGTTTCGGGACATGGGGCGATCAGCCCCAGCATTTT
CDR3 protein: CASSFGTWGDQPQHF
J gene: TRBJ1-5
V gene: TRBV12-3/TRBV12-4
D gene: -
clone size: many

CDR3 DNA: TGTGCCAGCAGTTTCGGCGGGGGAGGCACTGAAGCTTTCTTT
CDR3 protein: CASSFGGGGTEAFF
J gene: TRBJ1-1
V gene: TRBV28
D gene: -
clone size: many

CDR3 DNA: TGCGCCAGCAGACGTGACCGGAACACCGGGGAGCTGTTTTTT
CDR3 protein: CASRRDRNTGELFF
J gene: TRBJ2-2
V gene: TRBV4-3
D gene: -
clone size: many

CDR3 DNA: TGTGCCTGGAGTCACTCCGGGACGCAGGGCTACACCTTC
CDR3 protein: CAWSHSGTQGYTF
J gene: TRBJ1-2
V gene: TRBV30
D gene: -
clone size: many

CDR3 DNA: TGTGCCAGCACCCGGAACAGCTTCACAGATACGCAGTATTTT
CDR3 protein: CASTRNSFTDTQYF
J gene: TRBJ2-3
V gene: TRBV12-3/TRBV12-4
D gene: -
clone size: medium-sized

CDR3 DNA: TGTGCCAGCAGGGAATTGGGGCGGGGCAATGAGCAGTTCTTC
CDR3 protein: CASRELGRGNEQFF
J gene: TRBJ2-1
V gene: TRBV7-9
D gene: -
clone size: -

CDR3 DNA: TGTGCCAGCAGCTTTGGACAAGTCTATGGCTACACCTTC
CDR3 protein: CASSFGQVYGYTF
J gene: TRBJ1-2
V gene: TRBV7-9
D gene: -
clone size: many

CDR3 DNA: TGTGCCAGCTCACCAAAACGGAGGGACCGAGAGACCCAGTACTTC
CDR3 protein: CASSPKRRDRETQYF
J gene: TRBJ2-5
V gene: TRBV18
D gene: -
clone size: medium-sized

CDR3 DNA: TGTGCCAGCAGTTACTCGAGGAGGGGCGGCAACACTGAAGCTTTCTTT
CDR3 protein: CASSYSRRGGNTEAFF
J gene: TRBJ1-1
V gene: TRBV6-5
D gene: -
clone size: many

CDR3 DNA: TGTGCCAGCAGTTACTACGGTGAAGCTTTCTTT
CDR3 protein: CASSYYGEAFF
J gene: TRBJ1-1
V gene: TRBV6-5
D gene: -
clone size: medium-sized

CDR3 DNA: TGTGCCAGCAGCCAGACAGGAAATGTGGTCGCCGGGGAGCTGTTTTTT
CDR3 protein: CASSQTGNVVAGELFF
J gene: TRBJ2-2
V gene: TRBV7-2
D gene: -
clone size: -

CDR3 DNA: TGTGCCAGCAGCTACAAACAGGGGACGAGCACAGATACGCAGTATTTT
CDR3 protein: CASSYKQGTSTDTQYF
J gene: TRBJ2-3
V gene: TRBV5-5
D gene: TRBD1
clone size: -

CDR3 DNA: TGTGCCAGCAGGGCTCGGACTAGCTTCTACGAGCAGTACTTC
CDR3 protein: CASRARTSFYEQYF
J gene: TRBJ2-7
V gene: TRBV6-6
D gene: TRBD2
clone size: medium-sized

CDR3 DNA: TGTGCCAGCGGCAGGGCGGTCGGGGGGGGTGAAAAACTGTTTTTT
CDR3 protein: CASGRAVGGGEKLFF
J gene: TRBJ1-4
V gene: TRBV4-2
D gene: -
clone size: few

CDR3 DNA: TGTGCCTGGAGTGTAATGGTATCGGCAGGGAGAAAGGCTGGCTACACCTTC
CDR3 protein: CAWSVMVSAGRKAGYTF
J gene: TRBJ1-2
V gene: TRBV30
D gene: -
clone size: -

CDR3 DNA: TGTGCCAGCGCCCCCGGACAGGGGCACACCGGGGAGCTGTTTTTT
CDR3 protein: CASAPGQGHTGELFF
J gene: TRBJ2-2
V gene: TRBV15
D gene: TRBD1
clone size: few

CDR3 DNA: TGTGCCAGCAGGGCAGGGACCTACGAGCAGTACTTC
CDR3 protein: CASRAGTYEQYF
J gene: TRBJ2-7
V gene: TRBV6-5
D gene: -
clone size: many

CDR3 DNA: TGTGCCAGCAGCCCAGACGGCAGCTATGGCTACACCTTC
CDR3 protein: CASSPDGSYGYTF
J gene: TRBJ1-2
V gene: TRBV7-3
D gene: -
clone size: many

CDR3 DNA: TGTGCCAGCAGCCTACAGGGTTTCTATGGCTACACCTTC
CDR3 protein: CASSLQGFYGYTF
J gene: TRBJ1-2
V gene: TRBV6-2/TRBV6-3
D gene: -
clone size: -

CDR3 DNA: TGCAGTGCTTCCCGAACAGGGAATTCACCCCTCCACTTT
CDR3 protein: CSASRTGNSPLHF
J gene: TRBJ1-6
V gene: TRBV20-1
D gene: -
clone size: many

CDR3 DNA: TGCGCCAGCAGCCACGCCCGACTAGCGGGGGGTATGGAGACCCAGTACTTC
CDR3 protein: CASSHARLAGGMETQYF
J gene: TRBJ2-5
V gene: TRBV4-1
D gene: TRBD2
clone size: many

CDR3 DNA: TGTGCCACCCTATCCTCCGGGACAGGGGTAGACTATGGCTACACCTTC
CDR3 protein: CATLSSGTGVDYGYTF
J gene: TRBJ1-2
V gene: TRBV6-5
D gene: TRBD1
clone size: -

CDR3 DNA: TGTGCCAGCGGGGACTCCTACAATGAGCAGTTCTTC
CDR3 protein: CASGDSYNEQFF
J gene: TRBJ2-1
V gene: TRBV6-2/TRBV6-3
D gene: -
clone size: many

CDR3 DNA: TGTGCCAGCAGTTTCCCAGGGAGTAACTACGAGCAGTACTTC
CDR3 protein: CASSFPGSNYEQYF
J gene: TRBJ2-7
V gene: TRBV28
D gene: -
clone size: many

CDR3 DNA: TGTGCCAGCAGTTACTTGGCGGGGGCATCCGGGGAGCTGTTTTTT
CDR3 protein: CASSYLAGASGELFF
J gene: TRBJ2-2
V gene: TRBV6-5
D gene: -
clone size: many

CDR3 DNA: TGTGCTAGTGGTTTGCCCCCGCTGGGCACCGGGGAGCTGTTTTTT
CDR3 protein: CASGLPPLGTGELFF
J gene: TRBJ2-2
V gene: TRBV12-5
D gene: -
clone size: medium-sized

CDR3 DNA: TGTGCCAGCAGTTGGCCTCTGGGGTCCTACAATGAGCAGTTCTTC
CDR3 protein: CASSWPLGSYNEQFF
J gene: TRBJ2-1
V gene: TRBV28
D gene: -
clone size: many

CDR3 DNA: TGCAGCGTCCTACTAGCGGGGGGGCCCACAGATACGCAGTATTTT
CDR3 protein: CSVLLAGGPTDTQYF
J gene: TRBJ2-3
V gene: TRBV29-1
D gene: TRBD2
clone size: many

CDR3 DNA: TGTGCCAGCAGTCCGTTTACCGGCACCTACGAGCAGTACTTC
CDR3 protein: CASSPFTGTYEQYF
J gene: TRBJ2-7
V gene: TRBV7-6
D gene: -
clone size: -